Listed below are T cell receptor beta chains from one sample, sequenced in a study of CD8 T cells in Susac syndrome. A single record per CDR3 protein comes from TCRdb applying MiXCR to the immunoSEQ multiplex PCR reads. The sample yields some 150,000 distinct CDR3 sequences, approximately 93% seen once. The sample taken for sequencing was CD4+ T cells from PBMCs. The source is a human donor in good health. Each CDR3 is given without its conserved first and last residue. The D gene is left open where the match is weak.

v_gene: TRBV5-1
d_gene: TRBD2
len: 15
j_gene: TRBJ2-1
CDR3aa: ASSTLGGLGDYNEQF

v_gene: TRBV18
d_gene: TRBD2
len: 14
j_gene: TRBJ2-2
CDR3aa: ASSPELVAGPGELF

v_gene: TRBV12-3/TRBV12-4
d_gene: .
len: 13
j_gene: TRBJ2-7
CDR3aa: ASSARWDKGDEQY

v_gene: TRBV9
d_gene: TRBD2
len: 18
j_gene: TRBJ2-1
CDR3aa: ASSSGLAGGPIGSYNEQF

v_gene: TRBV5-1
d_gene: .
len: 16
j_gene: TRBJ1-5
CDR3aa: ASSYKRGGCYSNQPQH

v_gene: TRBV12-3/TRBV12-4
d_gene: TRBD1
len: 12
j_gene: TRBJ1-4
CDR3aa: ASSRTGNNEKLF

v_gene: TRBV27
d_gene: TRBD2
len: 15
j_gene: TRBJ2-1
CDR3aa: ASSSTLLAGDYNEQF

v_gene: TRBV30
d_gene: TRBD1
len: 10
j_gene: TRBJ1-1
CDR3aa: AWSFGTEGAF

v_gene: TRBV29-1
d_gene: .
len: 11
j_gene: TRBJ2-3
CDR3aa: SVTGRVTDTQY

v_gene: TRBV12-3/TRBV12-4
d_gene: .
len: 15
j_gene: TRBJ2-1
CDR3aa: ASSPGLPKSSYNEQF

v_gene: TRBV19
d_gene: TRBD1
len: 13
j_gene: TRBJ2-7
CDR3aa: ASSTQGQPSYEQY

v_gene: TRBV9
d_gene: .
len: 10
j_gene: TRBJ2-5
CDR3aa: ASSAVGETQY

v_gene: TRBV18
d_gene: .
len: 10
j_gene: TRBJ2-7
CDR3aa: ASSPYGNEQY

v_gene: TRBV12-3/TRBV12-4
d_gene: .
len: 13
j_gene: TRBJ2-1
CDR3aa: ASSSVRGLGNEQF

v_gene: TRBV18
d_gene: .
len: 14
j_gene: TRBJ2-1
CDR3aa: ASSPPGPSSYNEQF

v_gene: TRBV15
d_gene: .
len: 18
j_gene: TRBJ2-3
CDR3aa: ATSRDAWTHSPAGTDTQY

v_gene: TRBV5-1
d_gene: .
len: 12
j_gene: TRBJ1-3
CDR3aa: ASSLEGTPNTIY

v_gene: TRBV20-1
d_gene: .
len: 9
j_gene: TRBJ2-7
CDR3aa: SATDGYEQY

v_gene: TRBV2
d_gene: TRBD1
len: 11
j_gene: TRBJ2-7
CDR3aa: AATGQGNYEQY

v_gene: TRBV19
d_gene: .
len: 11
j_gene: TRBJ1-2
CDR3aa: ASSFTEGGGYT

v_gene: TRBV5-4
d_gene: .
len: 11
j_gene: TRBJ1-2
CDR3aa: ASSLERDYGYT

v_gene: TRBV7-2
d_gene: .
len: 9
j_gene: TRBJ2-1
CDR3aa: ASSRASEMF

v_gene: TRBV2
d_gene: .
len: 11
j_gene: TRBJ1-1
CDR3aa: ASRGSLNTEAF

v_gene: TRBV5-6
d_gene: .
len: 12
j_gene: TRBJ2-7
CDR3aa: ASSPLDRSYEQY

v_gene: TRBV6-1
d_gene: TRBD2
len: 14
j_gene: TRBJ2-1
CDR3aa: ASSRLAGGWYNEQF

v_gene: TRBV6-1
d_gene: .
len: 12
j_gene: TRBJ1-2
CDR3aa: ASRVGRWIYGYT

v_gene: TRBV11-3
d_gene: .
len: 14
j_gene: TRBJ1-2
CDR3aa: ASSLEWRTLFDGYT

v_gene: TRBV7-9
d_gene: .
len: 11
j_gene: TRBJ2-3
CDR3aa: ASSKAGTDTQY

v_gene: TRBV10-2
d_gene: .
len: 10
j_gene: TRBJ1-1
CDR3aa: ASSGGVSEAF

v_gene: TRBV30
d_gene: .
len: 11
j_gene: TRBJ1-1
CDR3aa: AWSSRGDTEAF

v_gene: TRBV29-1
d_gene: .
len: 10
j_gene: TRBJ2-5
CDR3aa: SGARGQETQY

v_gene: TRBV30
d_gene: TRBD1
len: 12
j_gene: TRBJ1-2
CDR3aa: AWSAQGVSYGYT

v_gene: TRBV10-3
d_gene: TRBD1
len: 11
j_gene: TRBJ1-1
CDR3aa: ASTDRGYTEAF